This is a list of T cell receptor beta chains from one sample in a study of blood T cell repertoires in COVID-19. Repertoires were generated with immunoSEQ multiplex PCR, while TCRdb's copy carries only in-frame clones and drops some. The sample carries 25,000 to 35,000 clones, approximately 93% recorded once. Sequenced input: peripheral blood. The source is a woman in her seventies with COVID-19, enrolled during active disease. The CDR3 runs from the conserved cysteine through the conserved F or W. D genes are given only for firm matches. Not all rows give a size; the values are once, few, many and, for expanded clones, a class.

J	size	D	V	DNA	CDR3
TRBJ1-5	.	.	TRBV7-2	TGTGCCAGCAAATCCGCAACCGGGGTCAATCAGCCCCAGCATTTT	CASKSATGVNQPQHF
TRBJ2-1	.	TRBD2	TRBV9	TGTGCCAGCAGCGTAGGGGGACTAGCGGGAGTTAATGAGCAGTTCTTC	CASSVGGLAGVNEQFF
TRBJ1-1	.	.	TRBV19	TGTGCCAGTATTCCGCAGTCAGCGGGCCCGGGACTGAACACTGAAGCTTTCTTT	CASIPQSAGPGLNTEAFF
TRBJ2-7	.	TRBD1	TRBV11-1	TGTGCCAGCAGCTTAGCGATCCAGGGGGACGAGCAGTACTTC	CASSLAIQGDEQYF
TRBJ1-1	.	.	TRBV2	TGTGCCAGCAGTGAAGCGGACGGGGGGACTGAAGCTTTCTTT	CASSEADGGTEAFF
TRBJ2-5	.	TRBD2	TRBV5-1	TGCGCCAGCAGCGAAATGACTAGCGGAGAGACCCAGTACTTC	CASSEMTSGETQYF
TRBJ2-2	.	.	TRBV18	TGTGCCAGCTCACCAAACTCCCGAACGAACACCGGGGAGCTGTTTTTT	CASSPNSRTNTGELFF
TRBJ1-2	.	TRBD1	TRBV5-4	TGTGCCAGCAGCTTGGCCTTACCCGGGACAGCAGTGCGAGGCTACACCTTC	CASSLALPGTAVRGYTF
TRBJ2-1	.	.	TRBV3-1/TRBV3-2	TGTGCCAGCAGCCAAGATTATGCCGTATCCAGGGCGTTCTTC	CASSQDYAVSRAFF
TRBJ1-1	.	.	TRBV27	TGTGCCAGCAGTTCCCATACTAGGGGGACTGAAGCTTTCTTT	CASSSHTRGTEAFF
TRBJ2-6	.	TRBD1	TRBV5-1	TGCGCCAGCAGCCCGGGACAGGGGGCCTCTGGGGCCAACGTCCTGACTTTC	CASSPGQGASGANVLTF
TRBJ2-7	once	.	TRBV14	TGTGCCAGCAGCCCCCAAGGGGCAGCCCCCTACGAGCAGTACTTC	CASSPQGAAPYEQYF
TRBJ2-1	.	TRBD2	TRBV18	TGTGCCAGCTCACCCTCCCGCCCCGGGGGACTAGACGGCAATGAGCAGTTCTTC	CASSPSRPGGLDGNEQFF
TRBJ2-3	.	TRBD1	TRBV6-1	TGTGCCAGCAGTGATGGGTTGACAGGGGGCACAGATACGCAGTATTTT	CASSDGLTGGTDTQYF
TRBJ2-1	.	.	TRBV10-3	TGTGCCATCAGTGAGTCTGGGGGGAACAATGAGCAGTTCTTC	CAISESGGNNEQFF
TRBJ2-5	.	TRBD1	TRBV11-2	TGTGCCAGCAGCTTAGCCGGGACAGGGCCACTAGGTGGGCAAGAGACCCAGTACTTC	CASSLAGTGPLGGQETQYF
TRBJ1-1	once	TRBD1	TRBV5-1	TGCGCCAGCAGCCTTATGGGACAGGGGGGCACTGAAGCTTTCTTT	CASSLMGQGGTEAFF
TRBJ2-7	.	.	TRBV28	TGTGCCAGCACCCCGGGAGTCTCCTACGAGCAGTACTTC	CASTPGVSYEQYF
TRBJ2-3	.	.	TRBV6-5	TGTGCCAGCAGTACTATGTCCACAGATACGCAGTATTTT	CASSTMSTDTQYF
TRBJ2-7	.	TRBD1	TRBV29-1	TGCAGCGTTGAACCCGGACAGGGCTACGAGCAGTACTTC	CSVEPGQGYEQYF
TRBJ2-2	once	.	TRBV7-2	TGTGCCAGCAGCTTAGTCGGGGGGCCCGGGACGAACACCGGGGAGCTGTTTTTT	CASSLVGGPGTNTGELFF
TRBJ1-5	.	TRBD1	TRBV5-6	TGTGCCAGCAGCCGACCCGGGACAGTACGTTATAGCAATCAGCCCCAGCATTTT	CASSRPGTVRYSNQPQHF
TRBJ1-6	.	TRBD1	TRBV28	TGTGCCAGCAGGGACAGGTCATATAATTCACCCCTCCACTTT	CASRDRSYNSPLHF
TRBJ1-1	.	.	TRBV27	TGTGCCAGCAGTACTCAGGGTTGGGGGGTAAACACTGAAGCTTTCTTT	CASSTQGWGVNTEAFF
TRBJ2-5	.	TRBD1	TRBV25-1	TGTGCCAGCACACAGGGGTGGCAAGAGACCCAGTACTTC	CASTQGWQETQYF
TRBJ1-1	.	.	TRBV18	TGTGCCAGCTCACGGTCGGGAAACACTGAAGCTTTCTTT	CASSRSGNTEAFF
TRBJ2-3	.	TRBD2	TRBV6-6	TGTGCCAGCAGTCCCTGGGCTAGCGGGAGTGAGACAGATACGCAGTATTTT	CASSPWASGSETDTQYF
TRBJ2-1	.	TRBD2	TRBV15	TGTGCCACCAGCAGAGATTTAGGGACTAGCGGGAGGGCAACCTACAATGAGCAGTTCTTC	CATSRDLGTSGRATYNEQFF
TRBJ1-5	.	.	TRBV4-1	TGCGCCAGCAGCAAAGGACTGAATAGCAATCAGCCCCAGCATTTT	CASSKGLNSNQPQHF
TRBJ2-5	.	.	TRBV24-1	TGTGCCACCAGTGATTTAGCAGGGTCCCAGTACTTC	CATSDLAGSQYF
TRBJ2-7	.	.	TRBV18	TGTGCCAGCTCACCTAGGGACAACTCCTACGAGCAGTACTTC	CASSPRDNSYEQYF
TRBJ2-5	.	.	TRBV6-6	TGTGCCAGCAGGGCGGCGCTAGCGCCAGAGACCCAGTACTTC	CASRAALAPETQYF
TRBJ2-3	.	TRBD1	TRBV11-2	TGTGCCAGCAGCTTAGTAAACAGGGGGGTCTCAGGGAGGCAGTATTTT	CASSLVNRGVSGRQYF
TRBJ2-5	.	.	TRBV7-2	TGTGCCAGCAGCTTTCCCAGGGGGCGGGGGGAGACCCAGTACTTC	CASSFPRGRGETQYF
TRBJ2-1	.	.	TRBV19	TGTGCCAGTAGTATATTGGGAGATCGGAACAATGAGCAGTTCTTC	CASSILGDRNNEQFF
TRBJ2-1	.	TRBD2	TRBV27	TGTGCCAGCAGTTTAGTCCTAGCGGGAGGGAATGAGCAGTTCTTC	CASSLVLAGGNEQFF
TRBJ1-5	.	TRBD1	TRBV7-9	TGTGCCAGCAGCTTAGCTGGACAGGGGAGAGGGCAGCCCCAGCATTTT	CASSLAGQGRGQPQHF
TRBJ2-1	.	.	TRBV7-3	TGTGCCAGCAGCTTTAACTCGTACAATGAGCAGTTCTTC	CASSFNSYNEQFF
TRBJ2-7	few	.	TRBV2	TGTGCCAGCTCCGGGGACACCTCCTACGAGCAGTACTTC	CASSGDTSYEQYF
TRBJ2-2	.	.	TRBV5-1	TGCGCCAGCAGCTTGGCCAGGGGCGCCACCGGGGAGCTGTTTTTT	CASSLARGATGELFF
TRBJ2-5	.	TRBD1	TRBV7-8	TGTGCCAGCAGCTTAGTGGGGCAGGGGGAAGAGACCCAGTACTTC	CASSLVGQGEETQYF
TRBJ2-3	.	.	TRBV6-5	TGTGCCAGCAGTTACTCGGCCAGGGAAACAGATACGCAGTATTTT	CASSYSARETDTQYF
TRBJ2-1	.	TRBD2	TRBV7-9	TGTGCCAGCAGCTTAAATGGGGGACTAGCGGCCTACAATGAGCAGTTCTTC	CASSLNGGLAAYNEQFF
TRBJ2-1	once	.	TRBV30	TGTGCCCTGAGACCCGGGGCCTACAATGAGCAGTTCTTC	CALRPGAYNEQFF
TRBJ2-1	once	TRBD2	TRBV25-1	TGTGCCAGCAGTGATGGGGGGGTAGCGGAATACAATGAGCAGTTCTTC	CASSDGGVAEYNEQFF
TRBJ2-1	.	.	TRBV4-3	TGCGCCAGCAGCAAGGACAGTTCTGAGCAGTTCTTC	CASSKDSSEQFF
TRBJ2-3	.	TRBD2	TRBV19	TGTGCCAGTAGTCACGGGACTAGCGGGAGCACGACAGATACGCAGTATTTT	CASSHGTSGSTTDTQYF